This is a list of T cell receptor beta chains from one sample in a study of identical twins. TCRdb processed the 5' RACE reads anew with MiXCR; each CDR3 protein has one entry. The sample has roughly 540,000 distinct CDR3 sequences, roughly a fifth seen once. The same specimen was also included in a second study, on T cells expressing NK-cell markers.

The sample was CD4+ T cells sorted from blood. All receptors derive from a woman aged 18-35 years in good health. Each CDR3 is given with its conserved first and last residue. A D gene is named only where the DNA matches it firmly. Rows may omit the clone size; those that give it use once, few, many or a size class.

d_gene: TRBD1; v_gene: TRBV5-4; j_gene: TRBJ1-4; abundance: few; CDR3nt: TGTGCCAGCAGCCTGGACAGGAACGCCGAAAAACTGTTTTTT; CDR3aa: CASSLDRNAEKLFF
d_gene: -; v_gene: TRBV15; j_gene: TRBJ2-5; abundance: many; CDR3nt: TGTGCCACCAGCAAGGCCGTTCAAGAGACCCAGTACTTC; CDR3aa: CATSKAVQETQYF
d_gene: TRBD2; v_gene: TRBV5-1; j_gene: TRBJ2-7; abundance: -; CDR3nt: TGCGCCAGCAGCCCTCACGGGACTAGCGAGGACGAGCAGTACTTC; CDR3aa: CASSPHGTSEDEQYF
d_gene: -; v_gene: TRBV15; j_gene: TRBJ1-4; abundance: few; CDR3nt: TGTGCCACCAGCACCGCCGGGGCGACTAATGAAAAACTGTTTTTT; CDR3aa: CATSTAGATNEKLFF
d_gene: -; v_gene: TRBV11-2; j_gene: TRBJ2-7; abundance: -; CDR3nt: TGTGCCAGCAGCTTAGTTGACATTGAGAGCTACGAGCAGTACTTC; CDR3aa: CASSLVDIESYEQYF
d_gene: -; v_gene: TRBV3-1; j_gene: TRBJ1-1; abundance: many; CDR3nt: TGTGCCAGCAGCCCATTCGATCGTGGCACTGAAGCTTTCTTT; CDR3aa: CASSPFDRGTEAFF
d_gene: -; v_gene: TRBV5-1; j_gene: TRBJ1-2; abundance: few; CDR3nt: TGCGCCAGCAGCTTGTCCGACAGAAACTATGGCTACACCTTC; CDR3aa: CASSLSDRNYGYTF
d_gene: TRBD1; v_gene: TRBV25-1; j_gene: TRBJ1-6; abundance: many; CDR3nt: TGTGCCAGCAGTGACGGACAGGGGAGTGGGTCACCCCTCCACTTT; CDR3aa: CASSDGQGSGSPLHF
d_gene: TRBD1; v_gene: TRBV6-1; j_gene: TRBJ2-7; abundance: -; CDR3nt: TGTGCCAGCAAGAGACAGGGATCCTACGAGCAGTACTTC; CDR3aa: CASKRQGSYEQYF
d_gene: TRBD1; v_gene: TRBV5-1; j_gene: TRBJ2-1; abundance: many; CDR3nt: TGCGCCAGCAGCTTGGTGGGACAGGGTTCGAATGAGCAGTTCTTC; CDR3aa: CASSLVGQGSNEQFF
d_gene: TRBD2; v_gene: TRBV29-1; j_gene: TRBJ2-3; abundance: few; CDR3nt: TGCAGCGTTGAAGCCATAGCGGGGACAGATACGCAGTATTTT; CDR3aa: CSVEAIAGTDTQYF
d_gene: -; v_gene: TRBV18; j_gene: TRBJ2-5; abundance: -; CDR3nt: TGTGCCAGCTCACCAGAGGCAAAGGGTGAGACCCAGTACTTC; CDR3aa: CASSPEAKGETQYF
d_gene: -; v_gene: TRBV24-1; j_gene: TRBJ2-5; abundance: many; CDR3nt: TGTGCCACCAGTGGAGATACGGGGACCCAGTACTTC; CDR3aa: CATSGDTGTQYF
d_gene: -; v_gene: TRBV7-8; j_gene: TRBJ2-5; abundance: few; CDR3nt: TGTGCCAGCAGCTCCCAAACGGACAGTTTGGGGAGTGGACAAGAGACCCAGTACTTC; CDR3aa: CASSSQTDSLGSGQETQYF
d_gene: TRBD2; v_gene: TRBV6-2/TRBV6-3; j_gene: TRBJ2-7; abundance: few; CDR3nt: TGTGCCAGCAGCCAGCGGACTAGCGGGAGGACCTACGAGCAGTACTTC; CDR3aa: CASSQRTSGRTYEQYF
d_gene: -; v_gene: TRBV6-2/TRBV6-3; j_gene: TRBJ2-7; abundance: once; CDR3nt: TGTGCCAGCAGCGAGCGAACCCACGAGCAGTACTTC; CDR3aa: CASSERTHEQYF
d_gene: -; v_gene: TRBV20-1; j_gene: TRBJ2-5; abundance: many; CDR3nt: TGCAGTGCAGAGCAAGAGACCCAGTACTTC; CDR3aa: CSAEQETQYF
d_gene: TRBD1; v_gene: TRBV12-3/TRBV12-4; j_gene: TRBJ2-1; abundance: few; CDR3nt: TGTGCCAGCGGCCCCCGGGACAGAAAATACAATGAGCAGTTCTTC; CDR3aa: CASGPRDRKYNEQFF
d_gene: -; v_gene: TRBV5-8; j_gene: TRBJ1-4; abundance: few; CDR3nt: TGTGCCAGCAGCTTGGCCGAAAGAAACAATGAAAAACTGTTTTTT; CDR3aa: CASSLAERNNEKLFF
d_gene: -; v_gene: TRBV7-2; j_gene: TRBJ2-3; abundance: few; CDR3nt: TGTGCCAGCAGCTTCGGGCAGCCCACAGATACGCAGTATTTT; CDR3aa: CASSFGQPTDTQYF
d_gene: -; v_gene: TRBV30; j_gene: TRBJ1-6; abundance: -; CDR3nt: TGTGCCTGGAAAAGGGGGGATTCACCCCTCCACTTT; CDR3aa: CAWKRGDSPLHF
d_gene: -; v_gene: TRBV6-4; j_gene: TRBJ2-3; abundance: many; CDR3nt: TGTGCCAGCAGTCGGGGCCGGGATGGGGATACGCAGTATTTT; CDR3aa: CASSRGRDGDTQYF
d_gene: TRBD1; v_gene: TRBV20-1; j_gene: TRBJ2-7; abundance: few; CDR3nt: TGCATGGCCCCTGACAGGGGCGGAATCGGTGAGCAGTACTTC; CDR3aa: CMAPDRGGIGEQYF
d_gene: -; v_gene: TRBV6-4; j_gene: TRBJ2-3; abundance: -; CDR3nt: TGTGCCAGCAGTGAACAGGTGGTGGGAGATACGCAGTATTTT; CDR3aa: CASSEQVVGDTQYF
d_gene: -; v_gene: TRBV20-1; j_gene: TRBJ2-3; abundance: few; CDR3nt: TGCAGTGCTAGATGGCAGACAGATACGCAGTATTTT; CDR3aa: CSARWQTDTQYF
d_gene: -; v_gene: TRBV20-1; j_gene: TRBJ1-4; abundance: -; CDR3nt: TGCAGTGCCATGGCAACTAATGAAAAACTGTTTTTT; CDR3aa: CSAMATNEKLFF
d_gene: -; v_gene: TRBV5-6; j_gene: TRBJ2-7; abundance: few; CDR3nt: TGTGCCAGCAGCCCAAAGGGTGGACTTCCATACGAGCAGTACTTC; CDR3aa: CASSPKGGLPYEQYF
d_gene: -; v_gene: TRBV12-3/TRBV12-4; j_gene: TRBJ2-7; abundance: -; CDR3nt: TGTGCCAGCAGTTCCCGGGCTGAAATCCAGAGCTCCTACGAGCAGTACTTC; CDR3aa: CASSSRAEIQSSYEQYF
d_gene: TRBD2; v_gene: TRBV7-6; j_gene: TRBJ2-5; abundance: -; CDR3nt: TGTGCCAGCAGCTTAGCGGCAGGACTAGCGGGGGGGCCCCGGGAGACCCAGTACTTC; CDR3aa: CASSLAAGLAGGPRETQYF
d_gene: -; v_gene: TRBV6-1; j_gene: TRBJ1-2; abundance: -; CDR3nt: TGTGCCAGCACCAATTCAGGGAACTATGGCTACACCTTC; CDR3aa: CASTNSGNYGYTF
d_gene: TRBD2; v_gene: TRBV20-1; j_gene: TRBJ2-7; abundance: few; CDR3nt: TGCAGTGCTACGAGGACTAGCGGGATCTACGAGCAGTACTTC; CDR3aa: CSATRTSGIYEQYF
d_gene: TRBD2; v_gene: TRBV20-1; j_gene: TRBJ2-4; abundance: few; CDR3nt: TGCAGTGCTCGACTAGCTCTGGGCAAAAACATTCAGTACTTC; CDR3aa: CSARLALGKNIQYF
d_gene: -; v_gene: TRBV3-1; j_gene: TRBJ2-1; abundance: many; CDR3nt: TGTGCCAGCAGCCAAGTGGGGGGCAACAATGAGCAGTTCTTC; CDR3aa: CASSQVGGNNEQFF
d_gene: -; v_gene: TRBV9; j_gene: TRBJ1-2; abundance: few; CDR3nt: TGTGCCAGCAGCGCCGCCGGGACACCAGCTAACTATGGCTACACCTTC; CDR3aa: CASSAAGTPANYGYTF
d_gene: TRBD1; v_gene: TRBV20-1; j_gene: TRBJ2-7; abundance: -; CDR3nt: TGCAGTGTTCCACCCGGGACAGGGGTTAACGAGCAGTACTTC; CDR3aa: CSVPPGTGVNEQYF
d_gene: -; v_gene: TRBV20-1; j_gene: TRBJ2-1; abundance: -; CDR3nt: TGCTGTGCTAGAGCGGGCGTTGCGGATAGCTCCTACAATGAGCAGTTCTTC; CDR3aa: CCARAGVADSSYNEQFF
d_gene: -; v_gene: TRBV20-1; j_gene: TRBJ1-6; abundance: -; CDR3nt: TGCAGTGCTAGGGACAGTCATGATTCACCCCTCCACTTT; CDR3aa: CSARDSHDSPLHF
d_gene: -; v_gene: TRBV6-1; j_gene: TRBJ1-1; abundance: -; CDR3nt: TGTGCCAGCAGTCCTGACATGAAATCCACTGAAGCTTTCTTT; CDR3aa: CASSPDMKSTEAFF
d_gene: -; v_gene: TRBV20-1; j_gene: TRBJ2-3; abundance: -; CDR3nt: TGCAGTGCTCCCCGGACCCTAGTGGGCACAGATACGCAGTATTTT; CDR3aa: CSAPRTLVGTDTQYF
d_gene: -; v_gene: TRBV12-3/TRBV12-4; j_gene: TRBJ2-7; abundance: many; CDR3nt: TGTGCCAGCAGTCGGGACAACAACTACGAGCAGTACTTC; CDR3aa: CASSRDNNYEQYF
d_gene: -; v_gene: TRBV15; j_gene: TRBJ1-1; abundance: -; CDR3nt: TGTGCCACCAGCAGTGGACTTCAGGGGAGCACTGAAGCTTTCTTT; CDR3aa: CATSSGLQGSTEAFF
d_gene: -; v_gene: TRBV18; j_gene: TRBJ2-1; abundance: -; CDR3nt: TGTGCCAGCTCACCTTTTGTGACAAGCTCCTACAATGAGCAGTTCTTC; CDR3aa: CASSPFVTSSYNEQFF
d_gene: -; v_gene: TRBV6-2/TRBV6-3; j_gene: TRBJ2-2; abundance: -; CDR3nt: TGTGCCAGCAGTTATTTGAGACCGACGGCCGGGGAGCTGTTTTTT; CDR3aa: CASSYLRPTAGELFF
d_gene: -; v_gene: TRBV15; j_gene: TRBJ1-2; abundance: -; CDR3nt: TGTGCCACCAGCTCTGGCGGGGGGGGAGATGGCTACACCTTC; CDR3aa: CATSSGGGGDGYTF
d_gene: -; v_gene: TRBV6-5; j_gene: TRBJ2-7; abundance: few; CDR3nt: TGTGCCAGCAGAAATGCCTACGAGCAGTACTTC; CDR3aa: CASRNAYEQYF
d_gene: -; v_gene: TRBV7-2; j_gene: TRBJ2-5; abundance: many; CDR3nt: TGTGCCAGCAGCTTAAGACAGTTAGAGACCCAGTACTTC; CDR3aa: CASSLRQLETQYF
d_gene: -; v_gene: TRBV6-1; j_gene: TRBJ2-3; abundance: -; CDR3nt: TGTGCCATCACGTCGCCGGGGAGGTCAGATACGCAGTATTTT; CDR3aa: CAITSPGRSDTQYF
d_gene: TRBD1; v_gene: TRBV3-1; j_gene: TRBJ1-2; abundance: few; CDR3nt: TGTGCCAGCAGCCCGAGGACAGGGGTGGGTGGCTACACCTTC; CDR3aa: CASSPRTGVGGYTF
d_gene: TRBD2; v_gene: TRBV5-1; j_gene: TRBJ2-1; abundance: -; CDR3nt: TGCGCCAGCACCCGGGCGGGGGGAAACAATGAGCAGTTCTTC; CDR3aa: CASTRAGGNNEQFF
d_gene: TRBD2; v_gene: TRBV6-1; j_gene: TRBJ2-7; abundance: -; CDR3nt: TGTGCCAGCAGGGGGGGGAGCTTCAGGCTAGCGTACTACGAGCAGTACTTC; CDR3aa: CASRGGSFRLAYYEQYF
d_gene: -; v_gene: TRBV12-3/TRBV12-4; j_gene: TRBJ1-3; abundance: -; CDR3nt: TGTTCCAGCAGCCCGCAGGGTAACACCATATATTTT; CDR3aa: CSSSPQGNTIYF